A selection of T cell receptor beta chains follows, all from one sample in a study of T cells after posttransplantation cyclophosphamide. Sequencing used immunoSEQ multiplex PCR; TCRdb keeps in-frame clones, though not all of them. The profile covers approximately 8,000 clones, none occurring a single time. This material consisted of PBMCs, taken after allogeneic stem cell transplant with posttransplant cyclophosphamide. The receptors come from a young adult male patient who received an allogeneic stem cell transplant from an unrelated donor, was CMV-positive, and had acute and chronic GVHD. Some of the T cells might come from the graft donor. The CDR3 runs from the conserved cysteine through the conserved F or W. D genes are given only for firm matches. The listing skips clone size in some rows; elsewhere it reads once, few, many or a size class.

TRBV5-4,TRBJ2-3,many,TRBD2,CASSLASGSTDTQYF,TGTGCCAGCAGCTTGGCTAGCGGGAGCACAGATACGCAGTATTTT
TRBV5-6,TRBJ2-4,many,-,CASSWGDGDIQYF,TGTGCCAGCAGCTGGGGGGATGGGGACATTCAGTACTTC
TRBV7-6,TRBJ1-6,many,-,CASSLTDNSPLHF,TGTGCCAGCAGCTTAACAGATAATTCACCCCTCCACTTT
TRBV10-1,TRBJ1-1,many,-,CASSPGPPQNTEAFF,TGCGCCAGCAGTCCTGGGCCGCCTCAGAACACTGAAGCTTTCTTT
TRBV7-2,TRBJ2-4,many,-,CASSREPLAKNIQYF,TGTGCCAGTTCACGGGAGCCCCTAGCCAAAAACATTCAGTACTTC
TRBV6-5,TRBJ1-1,many,-,CASSYSTDPAGTEAFF,TGTGCCAGCAGTTACTCGACGGACCCAGCGGGCACTGAAGCTTTCTTT
TRBV11-2,TRBJ1-6,medium-sized,-,CASSLTLNSPLHF,TGTGCCAGCAGCTTGACTCTTAATTCACCCCTCCACTTT
TRBV13,TRBJ1-6,many,-,CASSLGGLNSPLHF,TGTGCCAGCAGCTTAGGGGGACTAAATTCACCCCTCCACTTT
TRBV6-5,TRBJ1-2,many,TRBD1,CASRIQGNYGYTF,TGTGCCAGCAGAATACAGGGGAACTATGGCTACACCTTC
TRBV19,TRBJ1-3,medium-sized,-,CASSTERDTSGNTIYF,TGTGCCAGTAGTACGGAGCGGGACACCTCTGGAAACACCATATATTTT
TRBV5-6,TRBJ2-1,medium-sized,-,CASKETFYNEQFF,TGTGCCAGCAAGGAGACCTTCTACAATGAGCAGTTCTTC
TRBV6-1,TRBJ1-2,many,-,CASTIQGRDGYTF,TGTGCCAGCACTATCCAGGGGAGGGATGGCTACACCTTC
TRBV4-3,TRBJ1-6,many,TRBD1,CASSQVQGGSYNSPLHF,TGCGCCAGCAGCCAAGTACAGGGGGGTTCCTATAATTCACCCCTCCACTTT
TRBV5-1,TRBJ2-7,many,TRBD2,CASSLTGLADEQYF,TGCGCCAGCAGCTTAACGGGACTAGCGGACGAGCAGTACTTC
TRBV9,TRBJ1-3,many,-,CASSVGGRGNTIYF,TGTGCCAGCAGCGTAGGAGGGAGGGGAAACACCATATATTTT
TRBV4-3,TRBJ2-3,medium-sized,TRBD2,CASSPQWGGEGTDTQYF,TGCGCCAGCAGCCCACAATGGGGAGGGGAGGGCACAGATACGCAGTATTTT
TRBV5-1,TRBJ1-1,many,TRBD1,CASSPLGDRGPGTEAFF,TGCGCCAGCAGCCCTCTCGGGGACAGGGGGCCGGGCACTGAAGCTTTCTTT
TRBV19,TRBJ2-6,medium-sized,-,CASSTPRSGANVLTF,TGTGCCAGTAGTACCCCGCGCTCTGGGGCCAACGTCCTGACTTTC
TRBV18,TRBJ1-1,many,-,CASSPTRDTEAFF,TGTGCCAGCTCGCCTACCAGGGACACTGAAGCTTTCTTT
TRBV6-5,TRBJ2-1,medium-sized,-,CASSYSIGGSYNEQFF,TGTGCCAGCAGTTACTCAATAGGGGGTAGTTACAATGAGCAGTTCTTC
TRBV2,TRBJ1-3,many,TRBD1,CASSGTGVSGNTIYF,TGTGCCAGCAGTGGAACAGGGGTCTCTGGAAACACCATATATTTT
TRBV7-6,TRBJ2-2,many,TRBD1,CASSLEQGAETGELFF,TGTGCCAGCAGCTTAGAACAGGGGGCTGAAACCGGGGAGCTGTTTTTT
TRBV18,TRBJ2-3,many,-,CASSPTTVGGDTQYF,TGTGCCAGCTCACCCACCACCGTGGGGGGAGATACGCAGTATTTT
TRBV5-1,TRBJ2-3,many,TRBD2,CASSLVTGGGPTDTQYF,TGCGCCAGCAGCTTGGTAACCGGGGGGGGTCCCACAGATACGCAGTATTTT
TRBV11-2,TRBJ2-5,many,-,CASSPTGGQETQYF,TGTGCCAGCAGCCCCACAGGAGGGCAAGAGACCCAGTACTTC
TRBV10-3,TRBJ1-1,many,TRBD1,CAISDVTGRTEAFF,TGTGCCATCAGTGATGTGACAGGGAGGACTGAAGCTTTCTTT
TRBV2,TRBJ1-5,few,TRBD1,CASSGLTGGGNQPQHF,TGTGCCAGCAGTGGTCTTACAGGGGGCGGCAATCAGCCCCAGCATTTT
TRBV27,TRBJ1-6,many,-,CASSLGTYNSPLHF,TGTGCCAGCAGTCTCGGGACATATAATTCACCCCTCCACTTT
TRBV9,TRBJ2-7,many,TRBD2,CASSPRTSGGMGEQYF,TGTGCCAGCAGCCCCCGGACTAGCGGGGGAATGGGCGAGCAGTACTTC
TRBV4-2,TRBJ1-6,many,-,CASSIGANSPLHF,TGTGCCAGCAGTATAGGGGCTAATTCACCCCTCCACTTT
TRBV6-6,TRBJ1-2,medium-sized,-,CASSYAQGTSGYGYTF,TGTGCCAGCAGTTACGCTCAGGGTACGTCCGGCTATGGCTACACCTTC
TRBV6-5,TRBJ1-1,many,-,CASSYSAGINTEAFF,TGTGCCAGCAGTTACTCGGCAGGGATAAACACTGAAGCTTTCTTT
TRBV15,TRBJ2-5,many,TRBD2,CATSREMGLAGETQYF,TGTGCCACCAGCAGAGAGATGGGACTAGCGGGAGAGACCCAGTACTTC
TRBV5-1,TRBJ2-1,many,TRBD2,CASSLATSGAREAPWDEQFF,TGCGCCAGCAGCTTGGCCACTAGCGGGGCCCGAGAAGCCCCATGGGATGAGCAGTTCTTC
TRBV7-2,TRBJ1-1,-,-,CASSLYAGVTEAFF,TGTGCCAGCAGCTTATACGCAGGGGTTACTGAAGCTTTCTTT
TRBV7-2,TRBJ2-3,many,-,CASSSTGDTQYF,TGTGCCAGCAGCTCTACAGGGGATACGCAGTATTTT
TRBV7-9,TRBJ1-1,medium-sized,-,CASSNLRGTEAFF,TGTGCCAGCAGCAACCTCAGGGGAACTGAAGCTTTCTTT
TRBV28,TRBJ1-3,many,-,CASSLSQGTYTIYF,TGTGCCAGCAGTTTATCCCAGGGTACATACACCATATATTTT
TRBV9,TRBJ2-2,few,TRBD1,CASSVARRGYTGELFF,TGTGCCAGCAGCGTTGCGCGCAGGGGGTACACCGGGGAGCTGTTTTTT
TRBV6-1,TRBJ1-6,many,TRBD1,CASSLQGGNSPLHF,TGTGCCAGCAGTCTACAGGGGGGAAATTCACCCCTCCACTTT
TRBV9,TRBJ1-2,many,-,CASSLGPFQGSNYGYTF,TGTGCCAGCAGCCTAGGCCCATTTCAGGGGAGTAACTATGGCTACACCTTC
TRBV6-6,TRBJ2-1,many,TRBD1,CASSYRTGGGNEQFF,TGTGCCAGCAGTTACCGGACAGGGGGAGGCAATGAGCAGTTCTTC
TRBV7-9,TRBJ2-1,many,TRBD2,CASSLGGLAGGLNEFF,TGTGCCAGCAGCTTAGGTGGACTAGCGGGGGGTTTAAATGAGTTCTTC
TRBV28,TRBJ1-1,many,TRBD1,CASRGQGRTEAFF,TGTGCCAGCAGGGGACAGGGGCGGACTGAAGCTTTCTTT